This TCR beta chain was recovered during a study of cytotoxic CD8 clonotypes in ibrutinib-treated CLL. Study details: The patients comprised more than ten relapsed/refractory and roughly 15 treatment-naive cases, under 18 IGHV unmutated. Outcomes included around 25 partial and 2 complete responses; after median around 65 months, 14 stayed remitted and 12 progressed.

The ends lost 0 bases at V and 4 bases at J; junction bases unmatched: 6. CDR3 length: 18 residues. Germline CDR1 is SGHRS and CDR2 is YFSETQ. Repertoires were generated with immunoSEQ multiplex PCR, while TCRdb's copy carries only in-frame clones and drops some. The data hold roughly 330,000 clones, with approximately 67% observed a single time. In its sample, this clone was seen a few times. This sequence originates from a human donor with chronic lymphocytic leukemia. The V call is TRBV5-1, the J call TRBJ2-1; 14 bases fit TRBD2. This material consisted of PBMCs, taken after 36 months of ibrutinib treatment. The chain's CDR3 is CASSLGKTSGRVYNEQFF. The DNA for the CDR3 is TGCGCCAGCAGCTTGGGAAAGACTAGCGGGAGGGTATACAATGAGCAGTTCTTC.